The 18 T cell receptor beta chains below come from one sample, sequenced in a study of human T cells and chemical hapten exposure. Specified time point: pre-sensitization, week 0. Treatment given: therapeutic diphenylcyclopropenone sensitization with weekly scalp DPC. TCRdb called the RACE reads again in MiXCR, with one record for every CDR3 protein. The table lists around 180,000 distinct CDR3 sequences, more than 25% of them singletons. The material was whole blood, obtained in connection with sensitization to the hapten diphenylcyclopropenone (DPC). The receptors were gathered from a woman aged 25 to 39 with alopecia areata. Some clones in this sample may be carry-over from other donors' samples.

This clonotype was detected only a few times. V is TRBV7-3 and J is TRBJ2-3; TRBD2 aligns across 15 bases. Germline assignment: CDR1 SGHTA and CDR2 FQGTGA. V was pared by 5 bases and J by 7 bases, with 7 bases of the junction left unmatched. This CDR3 has 16 residues. The CDR3 loop is CASSLGLAGGGNTQYF. The CDR3 DNA reads as TGTGCCAGCAGCCTGGGACTAGCGGGAGGTGGGAATACGCAGTATTTT.

The chain combines TRBV7-2 with TRBJ1-1; 9 bases line up with TRBD1. Germline trimming cut 4 bases from V and 7 bases from J; bases unmatched to any gene: 16. The CDR3 consists of 17 residues. Germline lookup yields CDR1 SGHTA and CDR2 FQGNSA. This CDR3 is CASSSVSPGTGFVEAFF. CDR3 in DNA: TGTGCCAGCAGCTCCGTCAGTCCCGGGACAGGGTTCGTTGAAGCTTTCTTT. Full variable domain (missing parts from reference TRBV7-2 and TRBJ1-1): GAGVSQSPSNKVTEKGKDVELRCDPISGHTALYWYRQSLGQGLEFLIYFQGNSAPDKSGLPSDRFSAERTGGSVSTLTIQRTQQEDSAVYLCASSSVSPGTGFVEAFFGQGTRLTVV.

The chain has TRBV28 and TRBJ2-2; D call uncertain. The CDR3 runs 14 residues. The germline V and J ends were trimmed by 7 bases and 3 bases, with 12 bases remaining between them. CDR1 and CDR2 from the germline V gene are MDHEN and SYDVKM. The CDR3 DNA sequence: TGTGCCAGCACGTCAGCATCTTACACCGGGGAGCTGTTTTTT. The encoded protein is CASTSASYTGELFF.

This clonotype was counted at least ten times. This chain uses TRBV29-1 with TRBJ2-2, with D perhaps being TRBD1 or TRBD2 (5 bases each). Trimming removed 5 bases from V and 6 bases from J, with 7 bases in between. Germline CDR1 is SQVTM and CDR2 is ANQGSEA. CDR3 length equals 11 residues. CDR3 bases: TGCAGCGTTTGGGGGTCCGGGGAGCTGTTTTTT. Translating it yields CSVWGSGELFF.

A few counts support this clonotype. CDR3 DNA: TGCGCCAGCAGCCCCCAGGGGGATAACTCTGAAGCTTTCTTT. This gives the protein CASSPQGDNSEAFF. The chain recombines TRBV5-1 with TRBJ1-1, with 7 bases fitting TRBD1. Unmatched junction bases numbered 9, after V lost 4 bases and J lost 6 bases. The CDR3 runs to 14 residues. Looked up from germline, CDR1 is SGHRS and CDR2 is YFSETQ. Together with reference TRBV5-1 and TRBJ1-1, the CDR3 gives the full variable domain: KAGVTQTPRYLIKTRGQQVTLSCSPISGHRSVSWYQQTPGQGLQFLFEYFSETQRNKGNFPGRFSGRQFSNSRSEMNVSTLELGDSALYLCASSPQGDNSEAFFGQGTRLTVV.

The chain is built from TRBV6-5 and TRBJ2-1; 14 nucleotides agree with TRBD2. V gave up 4 bases and J gave up 1 base; unmatched junction bases: 3. This CDR3 contains 17 residues. The germline CDR1 and CDR2 sequences are MNHEY and SVGAGI. This CDR3 is CASSSGLAGASYNEQFF. In DNA, the CDR3 is TGTGCCAGCAGTTCGGGACTAGCGGGAGCTTCCTACAATGAGCAGTTCTTC.

This clonotype came up a few times. The J gene is TRBJ2-7, the V gene TRBV28, with D unresolved. Germline V gives CDR1 MDHEN, CDR2 SYDVKM. Between the trimmed V and J ends, which lost 3 bases and 5 bases, there was a span of 14 bases. CDR3 length: 14 amino acids. The CDR3 here is CASSFGPNSHEQYF. DNA for the CDR3: TGTGCCAGCAGTTTCGGCCCAAACTCACACGAGCAGTACTTC.

This clonotype has just a few counts. Written as DNA, the CDR3 is TGTGCCAGCAGTTCGCAGGGATGGGGGGCAGATACGCAGTATTTT. Its protein product is CASSSQGWGADTQYF. V and J are TRBV25-1 and TRBJ2-3, with D perhaps matching TRBD2 (6 bases). V gave up 5 bases and J gave up 4 bases, with 16 bases separating them. The CDR3 loop spans 15 amino acids. CDR1 MGHDK and CDR2 SYGVNS come from the germline V gene.

DNA of the CDR3: TGCAGTGCCGTCCCAGCGGGATACAATGAGCAGTTCTTC. It codes for CSAVPAGYNEQFF. This chain connects TRBV20-1 to TRBJ2-1; 7 bases match TRBD2. The CDR3 is 13 residues long. Germline-derived CDR1 and CDR2 are DFQATT and SNEGSKA (reference sequence). V was clipped by 6 bases and J by 4 bases; unmatched bases: 6.

The chain is built from TRBV18 and TRBJ1-6; 7 bases fit TRBD1. V lost 0 bases, J lost 1 base, and 3 bases stayed unmatched. The CDR3 runs 17 residues. Per germline, CDR1 KGHSH and CDR2 LQKENI. CDR3 in DNA: TGTGCCAGCTCACCACCTAGGGGGCCTTCCTATAATTCACCCCTCCACTTT. It encodes CASSPPRGPSYNSPLHF.

There are a few counts of this clonotype. The chain has TRBV29-1 and TRBJ1-2; possibly TRBD1 for D (6 bases). This CDR3 contains 14 residues. Per the germline V gene, CDR1 is SQVTM and CDR2 is ANQGSEA. Trimming shortened V by 5 bases and J by 7 bases, and 20 bases separated the two germline ends. CDR3: CSVPPGQTRGGYTF. The CDR3 coding sequence is TGCAGCGTTCCGCCCGGACAGACGAGGGGTGGCTACACCTTC.

This clonotype was counted at least ten times. The rearrangement joins TRBV3-1 to TRBJ1-5, with D maybe TRBD1 (5 bases). V shed 2 bases and J shed 7 bases, with 9 bases lying between them. CDR3 length equals 13 residues. Germline CDR1 LGHDT, CDR2 YNNKEL (reference sequence). The CDR3 DNA reads as TGTGCCAGCAGCCAACAGGGAGAGCAGCCCCAGCATTTT. This encodes CASSQQGEQPQHF.

This clonotype was observed a handful of times. This chain connects TRBV9 to TRBJ2-4, with TRBD2 matching 13 bases. The CDR3 is 19 amino acids. J gave up 1 base and V 4 bases, and 11 bases lay outside the gene matches. The germline CDR1 and CDR2 sequences are SGDLS and YYNGEE. The CDR3, as DNA: TGTGCCAGCAGCCCAATGGGACTAGCGGGAAGGGGGGCCAAAAACATTCAGTACTTC. Translation gives CASSPMGLAGRGAKNIQYF.

The J gene is TRBJ2-3, the V gene TRBV25-1; TRBD1 matches 8 bases. In germline, CDR1 is MGHDK, CDR2 SYGVNS. Trimming removed 3 bases from V and 4 bases from J; junction bases left unmatched: 3. This CDR3 comprises 14 residues. The CDR3, as DNA: TGTGCCAGCAGTGACCGACAGGGGCCAGATACGCAGTATTTT. It specifies CASSDRQGPDTQYF.

The chain is built from TRBV29-1 and TRBJ2-7, with D possibly TRBD2 on 5 matching bases. V lost 6 bases, J lost 2 bases, and 11 bases lay in between. This CDR3 has 12 residues. Germline loops: CDR1 SQVTM, CDR2 ANQGSEA. CDR3 loop: CSVNSATYEQYF. DNA of the CDR3: TGCAGCGTGAATAGCGCAACCTACGAGCAGTACTTC.

In this sample, this clonotype turned up a few times. The chain couples TRBV11-3 to TRBJ2-5; the match to TRBD2 covers 7 bases. V shed 5 bases, J shed 7 bases, and the junction held 10 bases outside the gene matches. The CDR3 is 14 residues long. Germline lookup yields CDR1 SGHNT and CDR2 YENEEA. The CDR3 DNA sequence: TGTGCCAGCAGCGGGAGGGCCGCTATAGCGACCCAGTACTTC. Translation: CASSGRAAIATQYF.

This chain joins TRBV29-1 and TRBJ1-5; D possibly corresponds to TRBD1 (5 bases). Germline loops: CDR1 SQVTM, CDR2 ANQGSEA. V shed 4 bases and J shed 0 bases, with 10 bases lying between them. This CDR3 spans 14 amino acids. The CDR3: CSVVDDSSNQPQHF. CDR3 sequence (DNA): TGCAGCGTTGTGGATGACAGTAGCAATCAGCCCCAGCATTTT.

This clonotype was seen a handful of times. The chain combines TRBV2 with TRBJ1-4; no definite D call. Trimming removed 9 bases at V and 1 base at J, with 6 bases between. Germline assignment: CDR1 SNHLY and CDR2 FYNNEI. The CDR3 runs 12 residues. CDR3 residues: CARGGTNEKLFF. The CDR3 nucleotides are TGTGCCAGAGGAGGAACTAATGAAAAACTGTTTTTT.